The T cell receptor (beta chain) described here comes from a study of shared clonotypes between healthy human individuals. Across the whole study: For every donor, three CD4 naive, three CD4 memory, two CD8 naive and one CD8 memory plates were used.

CDR3 length: 15 residues. In germline, CDR1 is SGHRS, CDR2 YFSETQ. Germline trimming cut 3 bases from V and 6 bases from J; bases unmatched to any gene: 9. The study's findings and limits: With a handful of donors compared, about 5.2% of naive CD4 clonotypes were shared. What rarefaction showed was incomplete sorted-subset sequencing despite large depth.

The repertoire was sequenced with immunoSEQ multiplex PCR; TCRdb's copy has only in-frame clones and lacks some. The sample consists of some 1.5 million clones, 98% of them appearing once. This clone was detected once. The antigen remains undetermined. The specimen was naive CD4+ T cells sorted from blood. Subset specified: CD45RA+ positively selected. The sequence was collected from a man aged 25-45 years in good health. The V and J genes are TRBV5-1 and TRBJ2-1; 7 nucleotides agree with TRBD1. CDR3 nucleotides: TGCGCCAGCAGCTCGTCCACAGGGGTGCGCAATGAGCAGTTCTTC. Amino acid sequence: CASSSSTGVRNEQFF. Full variable domain (remainder filled in from reference TRBV5-1 and TRBJ2-1): KAGVTQTPRYLIKTRGQQVTLSCSPISGHRSVSWYQQTPGQGLQFLFEYFSETQRNKGNFPGRFSGRQFSNSRSEMNVSTLELGDSALYLCASSSSTGVRNEQFFGPGTRLTVL.